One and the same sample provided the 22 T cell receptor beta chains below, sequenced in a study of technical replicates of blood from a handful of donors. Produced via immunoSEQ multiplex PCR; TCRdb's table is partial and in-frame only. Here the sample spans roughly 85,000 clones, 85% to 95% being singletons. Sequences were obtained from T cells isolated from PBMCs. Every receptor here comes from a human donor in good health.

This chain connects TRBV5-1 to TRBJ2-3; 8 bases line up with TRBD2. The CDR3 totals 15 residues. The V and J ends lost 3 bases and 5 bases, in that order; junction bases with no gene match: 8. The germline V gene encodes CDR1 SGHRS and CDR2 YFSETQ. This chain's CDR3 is CASSWAGGPGDTQYF. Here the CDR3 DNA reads TGCGCCAGCAGCTGGGCGGGGGGCCCGGGAGATACGCAGTATTTT.

CDR3 DNA sequence: TGTGCCAGCAGCCAAGTCCCCCACTCGGGTACCCGATCCTACGAGCAGTACTTC. Translating gives CASSQVPHSGTRSYEQYF. The J gene is TRBJ2-7, the V gene TRBV14; D remains unclear. V lost 1 base and J 1 base, leaving 20 bases between the germline ends. This CDR3 is 18 amino acids long. Germline assignment: CDR1 SGHDN and CDR2 FVKESK.

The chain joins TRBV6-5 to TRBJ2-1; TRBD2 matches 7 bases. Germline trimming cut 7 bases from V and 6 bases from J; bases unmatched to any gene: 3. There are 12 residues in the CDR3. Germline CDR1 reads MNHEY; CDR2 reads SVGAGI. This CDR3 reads CASTTGGNEQFF. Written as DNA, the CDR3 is TGTGCCAGCACGACGGGGGGCAATGAGCAGTTCTTC.

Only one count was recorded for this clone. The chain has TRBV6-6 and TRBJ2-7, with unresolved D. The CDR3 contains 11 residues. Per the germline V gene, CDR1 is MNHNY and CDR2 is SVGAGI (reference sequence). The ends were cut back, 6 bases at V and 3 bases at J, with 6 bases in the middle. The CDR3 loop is CASRENYEQYF. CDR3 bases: TGTGCCAGCAGGGAGAACTACGAGCAGTACTTC.

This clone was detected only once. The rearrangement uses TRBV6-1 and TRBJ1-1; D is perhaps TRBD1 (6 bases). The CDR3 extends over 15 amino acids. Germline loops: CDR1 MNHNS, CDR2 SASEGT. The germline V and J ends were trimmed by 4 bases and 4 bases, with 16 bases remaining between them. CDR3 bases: TGTGCCAGCAGTGCCAAAACAGGGATCGGCACTGAAGCTTTCTTT. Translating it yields CASSAKTGIGTEAFF.

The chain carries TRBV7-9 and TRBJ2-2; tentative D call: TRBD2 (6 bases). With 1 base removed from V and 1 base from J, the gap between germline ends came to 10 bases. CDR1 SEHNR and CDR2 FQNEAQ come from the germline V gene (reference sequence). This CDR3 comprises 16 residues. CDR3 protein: CASSLVSGVNTGELFF. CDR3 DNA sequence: TGTGCCAGCAGCTTAGTTTCGGGGGTGAACACCGGGGAGCTGTTTTTT.

CDR3 DNA sequence: TGTGCCTGGCTGATCCAGAGACAGGGAAGCTCCTACGAGCAGTACTTC. Protein sequence: CAWLIQRQGSSYEQYF. The chain employs TRBV30 and TRBJ2-7; 7 positions agree with TRBD1. This CDR3 has 16 amino acids. The V segment lost 5 bases and the J segment 0 bases; nucleotides outside the gene matches: 13. Germline CDR1 and CDR2: GTSNPN and SVGIG (reference sequence).

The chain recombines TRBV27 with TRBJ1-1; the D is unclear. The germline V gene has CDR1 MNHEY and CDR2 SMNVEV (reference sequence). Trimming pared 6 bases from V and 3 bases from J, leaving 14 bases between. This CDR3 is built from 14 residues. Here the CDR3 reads CASRVASLYTEAFF. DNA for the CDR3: TGTGCCAGCAGGGTGGCCTCCTTGTACACTGAAGCTTTCTTT.

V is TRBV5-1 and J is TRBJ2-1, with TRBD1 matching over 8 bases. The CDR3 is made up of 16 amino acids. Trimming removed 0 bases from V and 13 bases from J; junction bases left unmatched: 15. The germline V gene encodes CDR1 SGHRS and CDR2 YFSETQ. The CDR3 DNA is TGCGCCAGCAGCTTGGAGCCCGGGACAGGAGGGTTAGGACAGTTCTTC. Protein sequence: CASSLEPGTGGLGQFF.

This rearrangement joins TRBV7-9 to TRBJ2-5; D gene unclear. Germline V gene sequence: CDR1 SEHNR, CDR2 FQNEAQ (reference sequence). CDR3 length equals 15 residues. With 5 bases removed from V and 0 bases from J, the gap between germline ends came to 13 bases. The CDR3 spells CASSPLNRDQETQYF. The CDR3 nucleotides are TGTGCCAGCAGCCCTCTAAACCGGGACCAAGAGACCCAGTACTTC.

The CDR3 loop reads CASSLESSKQFF. In nucleotides, the CDR3 is TGTGCCAGCAGCTTAGAGTCAAGCAAGCAGTTCTTC. This chain links TRBV7-8 with TRBJ2-1, with unresolved D. The CDR3 runs 12 residues. The germline V gene has CDR1 SGHVS and CDR2 FQNEAQ. V was cut by 1 base and J by 11 bases, with 9 bases left in between.

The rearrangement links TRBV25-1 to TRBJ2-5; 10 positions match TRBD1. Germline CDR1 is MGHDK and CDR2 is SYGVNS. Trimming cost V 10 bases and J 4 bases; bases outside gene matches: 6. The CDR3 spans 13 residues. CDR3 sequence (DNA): TGTGCCACCCGGACAGGGGGGAGAGAGACCCAGTACTTC. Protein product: CATRTGGRETQYF.

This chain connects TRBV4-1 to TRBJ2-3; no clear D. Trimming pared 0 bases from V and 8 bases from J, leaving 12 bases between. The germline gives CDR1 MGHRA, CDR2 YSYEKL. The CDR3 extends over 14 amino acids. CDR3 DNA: TGCGCCAGCAGCCAAGATCCCGCTCGGTCTACGCAGTATTTT. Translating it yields CASSQDPARSTQYF.

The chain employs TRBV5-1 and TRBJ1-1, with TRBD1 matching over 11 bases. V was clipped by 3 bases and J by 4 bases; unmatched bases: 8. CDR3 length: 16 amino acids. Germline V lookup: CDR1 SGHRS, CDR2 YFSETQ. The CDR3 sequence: CASSWPAGQGGTEAFF. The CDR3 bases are TGCGCCAGCAGCTGGCCCGCGGGACAGGGGGGCACTGAAGCTTTCTTT.

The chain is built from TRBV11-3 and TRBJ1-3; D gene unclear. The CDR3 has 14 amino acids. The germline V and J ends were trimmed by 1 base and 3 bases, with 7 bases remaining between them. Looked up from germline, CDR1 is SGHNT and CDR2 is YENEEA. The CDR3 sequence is CASSLGGDGNTIYF. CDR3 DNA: TGTGCCAGCAGCTTAGGCGGGGATGGAAACACCATATATTTT.

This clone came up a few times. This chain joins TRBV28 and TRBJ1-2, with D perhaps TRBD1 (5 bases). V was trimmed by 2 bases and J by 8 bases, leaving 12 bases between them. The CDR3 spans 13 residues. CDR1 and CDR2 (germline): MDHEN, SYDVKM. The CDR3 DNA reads TGTGCCAGCAGTTTACGCAGCAGGGCGGGCTACACCTTC. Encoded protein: CASSLRSRAGYTF.

CDR3 nucleotide sequence: TGTGCCAGTAGTTTGGTCAGGGCCCTTGAATGGGGCTACACCTTC. The encoded protein is CASSLVRALEWGYTF. The chain combines TRBV19 with TRBJ1-2; tentatively, D is TRBD1 (5 bases). The CDR3 spans 15 residues. The V end lost 5 bases, the J end lost 8 bases, and 21 bases lay between the germline ends. Looked up from germline, CDR1 is LNHDA and CDR2 is SQIVND (reference sequence).

Here the CDR3 reads CASRAGGELFF. For the CDR3, the DNA is TGTGCCAGTAGGGCAGGGGGGGAGCTGTTTTTT. J is TRBJ2-2 and V is TRBV19; possible D gene TRBD1, 5 bases. This CDR3 has 11 residues. Germline CDR1 LNHDA, CDR2 SQIVND (reference sequence). Trimming cost V 6 bases and J 8 bases, with 7 bases left between them.

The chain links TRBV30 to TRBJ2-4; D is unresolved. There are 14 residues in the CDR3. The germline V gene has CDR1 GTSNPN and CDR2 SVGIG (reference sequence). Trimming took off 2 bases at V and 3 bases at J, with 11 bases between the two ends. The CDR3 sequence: CAWSSGYVKNIQYF. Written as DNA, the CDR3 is TGTGCCTGGAGTTCGGGTTACGTCAAAAACATTCAGTACTTC.

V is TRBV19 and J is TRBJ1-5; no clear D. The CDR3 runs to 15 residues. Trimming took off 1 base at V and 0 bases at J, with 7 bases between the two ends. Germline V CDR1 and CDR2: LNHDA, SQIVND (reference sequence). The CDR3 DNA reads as TGTGCCAGTAGTATAGGCAGCGTTAGCAATCAGCCCCAGCATTTT. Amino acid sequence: CASSIGSVSNQPQHF.

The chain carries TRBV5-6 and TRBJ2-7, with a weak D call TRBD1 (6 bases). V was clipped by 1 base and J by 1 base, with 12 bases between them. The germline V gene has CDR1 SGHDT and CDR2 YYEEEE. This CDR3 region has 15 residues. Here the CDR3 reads CASSLQWGLSYEQYF. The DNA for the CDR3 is TGTGCCAGCAGCTTGCAATGGGGGCTTTCCTACGAGCAGTACTTC.

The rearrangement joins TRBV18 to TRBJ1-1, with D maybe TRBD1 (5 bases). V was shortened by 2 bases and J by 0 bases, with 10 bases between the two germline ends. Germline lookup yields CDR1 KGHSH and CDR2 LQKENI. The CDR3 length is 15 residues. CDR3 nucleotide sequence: TGTGCCAGCTCACCAGGGAGGGGATTGAACACTGAAGCTTTCTTT. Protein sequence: CASSPGRGLNTEAFF.